This TCR beta chain emerged from a study of CXCR3-negative and CXCR3-positive naive CD8 T cells. Study results and caveats: With respect to TRBV-TRBJ usage, naive CXCR3-negative and CXCR3-positive cells were similar; memory differed. Partially decreased CXCR3 expression was recorded after cryopreservation, and fresh PBMCs were used in most assays. Diversity proved comparably high across both naive subsets and much lower in memory CD8+ cells. Relative to CXCR3-negative naive cells, CXCR3-positive naive cells had more hydrophobic TRB CDR3s.

This CDR3 is 20 amino acids long. Germline-derived CDR1 and CDR2 are MNHEY and SVGAGI. 5' RACE that incorporated UMI labels was used to prepare the TRB cDNA libraries. TCRdb reprocessed the 5' RACE reads, with one entry per CDR3 protein and no DNA. This table holds 100,000 or so distinct CDR3 sequences. About this clonotype: Its antigen is not known.

Sequences were obtained from naive CXCR3- CD8+ T cells from blood. As to subset: CD45RO-CCR7+CD27+CD95- naive CD8+ T cells lacking CXCR3 (TNR3-). The sequence came from a human donor in good health. Some clones in this sample may be carry-over from other donors' samples. V gene TRBV6-5 combines with J gene TRBJ2-1; with no DNA, the TCRdb D assignment of TRBD2 cannot be verified. The CDR3 region is CASSLFYSGYGTSSYNEQFF.